The T cell receptor beta chain described here comes from a study of radiotherapy plus CTLA-4 blockade in lung cancer. The CDR3 extends over 14 amino acids. After removal of 7 bases from V and 4 bases from J, the junction contained 7 bases not matched to a gene. CDR1 and CDR2 (germline): SGHRS, YFSETQ. The assay was immunoSEQ multiplex PCR, and TCRdb's table has in-frame clones only and misses some. In the table there are more than 95,000 clones, about 70% of which are singletons. Worth noting for this clone: The antigen is unknown.

Findings and caveats of the study: Tumor-origin TCR clones grew in blood after radiotherapy plus ipilimumab.

The clonotype originates from a human donor with non-small cell lung cancer who had a partial response to radiotherapy plus ipilimumab. Some clones in this sample may be carry-over from other donors' samples. Sequencing was performed on peripheral blood, taken from a patient treated with radiotherapy plus ipilimumab. The V call is TRBV5-1, the J call TRBJ2-3, with 9 bases matching TRBD1. The CDR3 region has the DNA TGCGCCAGCTCACGGGACAGGGACGCAGATACGCAGTATTTT. Protein: CASSRDRDADTQYF.